The 7 T cell receptor beta chains below all came from one sample that was sequenced in a study of blood T cell repertoires in COVID-19. Data came from immunoSEQ multiplex PCR; TCRdb stores just in-frame clones and leaves some out. The sample comprises 100,000 to 150,000 clones, roughly 90% of which are singletons, and approximately 8.1% rests with the top ten. Sequencing was done on a sample of peripheral blood. The origin of the receptors is a man in his forties or fifties with acute or convalescent COVID-19.

This sequence joins TRBV7-8 and TRBJ1-2, with 8 bases aligning to TRBD1. This CDR3 spans 15 amino acids. CDR1 is SGHVS and CDR2 is FQNEAQ in the germline V gene. V was pared by 0 bases and J by 3 bases, with 3 bases of the junction left unmatched. CDR3 sequence (DNA): TGTGCCAGCAGCTTAGCGCGACAGGGGTACTATGGCTACACCTTC. Encoded protein: CASSLARQGYYGYTF.

V and J are TRBV4-3 and TRBJ2-3; D gene unclear. The CDR3 spans 15 residues. The V gene lost 2 bases and the J gene lost 1 base, with 10 bases spanning the gap. CDR1 and CDR2 (germline): LGHNA, YSLEER. CDR3 amino acids: CASSQLLGGTDTQYF. For the CDR3, the DNA is TGCGCCAGCAGCCAATTATTAGGAGGCACAGATACGCAGTATTTT.

In DNA, the CDR3 is TGTGCCAGCATACTGACAGGGCAGAATGGCTACACCTTC. It is translated as CASILTGQNGYTF. This chain joins TRBV12-3 or TRBV12-4 and TRBJ1-2; 7 bases are a match to TRBD1. Trimming removed 7 bases from V and 6 bases from J; junction bases left unmatched: 8. CDR3 length: 13 amino acids.

The chain combines TRBV7-9 with TRBJ1-4; a weak D match, TRBD1 (6 bases). Germline V lookup: CDR1 SEHNR, CDR2 FQNEAQ (reference sequence). The CDR3 contains 17 residues. With 3 bases removed from V and 8 bases from J, the gap between germline ends came to 22 bases. The CDR3 nucleotides read TGTGCCAGCAGCTTCCTCCCTAGGACAGATTCGGGCGAAAAACTGTTTTTT. Translating it yields CASSFLPRTDSGEKLFF.

Turning to this clone: The sample contains more than one DNA sequence encoding this CDR3. The chain is built from TRBV5-1 and TRBJ1-1, with D possibly matching TRBD1 (6 bases). Germline-derived CDR1 and CDR2 are SGHRS and YFSETQ. The CDR3 is 14 residues long. Trimming took 0 bases from V and 2 from J, leaving 8 bases between them. The CDR3 is CASSLEGGNTEAFF. The CDR3 DNA reads TGCGCCAGCAGCTTGGAAGGGGGTAACACTGAAGCTTTCTTT.

The chain has TRBV7-9 and TRBJ2-2, with TRBD1 identical over 7 bases. Trimming at V came to 6 bases and at J to 5 bases, leaving 12 bases not matched to a gene. The length of the CDR3 is 16 residues. Germline V lookup: CDR1 SEHNR, CDR2 FQNEAQ (reference sequence). The CDR3 reads CASRDSAGGETGELFF. In DNA, the CDR3 is TGTGCCAGCAGGGACTCGGCAGGGGGAGAGACCGGGGAGCTGTTTTTT.

The chain is built from TRBV30 and TRBJ1-2, with 7 bases that match TRBD1. Looked up from germline, CDR1 is GTSNPN and CDR2 is SVGIG (reference sequence). Trimming at V came to 2 bases and at J to 4 bases, leaving 13 bases not matched to a gene. The CDR3 sequence is 16 residues long. The CDR3 coding sequence is TGTGCCTGGAGTCCATTCCGGGACAGTCGCGGCTATGGCTACACCTTC. It specifies CAWSPFRDSRGYGYTF.